The next 31 T cell receptor beta chains were all read from a single sample in a study of OX40 agonist ivuxolimab in advanced cancers. Generated by immunoSEQ multiplex PCR, the TCRdb table keeps only in-frame clones and is missing some. The sample holds roughly 18,000 clones, 72% seen once. The specimen comprised CD4+ or CD8+ T cells sorted from blood, sampled in a trial of the OX40 agonist ivuxolimab. Receptor source: an adult with an advanced solid tumor such as melanoma, head and neck, liver or kidney cancer.

The V and J genes are TRBV29-1 and TRBJ1-2; unclear D gene. Per the germline V gene, CDR1 is SQVTM and CDR2 is ANQGSEA. The CDR3 totals 14 residues. Trimming stripped 5 bases from V and 8 bases from J, with 21 bases between. CDR3 bases: TGCAGCGTTCCGCGGCTACAGCTTAGAGACGGCTACACCTTC. Translated: CSVPRLQLRDGYTF.

V is TRBV7-8 and J is TRBJ1-3; D remains unclear. V lost 5 bases, J lost 6 bases, and 11 bases lay in between. Per germline, CDR1 SGHVS and CDR2 FQNEAQ. The CDR3 totals 13 residues. The DNA for the CDR3 is TGTGCCAGCAGCCTCGGAGCCTCAAACACCATATATTTT. Encoded protein: CASSLGASNTIYF.

The chain joins TRBV19 to TRBJ2-7; 7 bases fit TRBD1. CDR3 size: 14 residues. CDR1 LNHDA and CDR2 SQIVND come from the germline V gene (reference sequence). V trimming: 9 bases; J trimming: 3 bases; junction bases outside the gene matches: 11. CDR3 sequence reads: CASSLTAGGYEQYF. The DNA of the CDR3 is TGTGCCAGCTCCCTTACGGCAGGGGGCTACGAGCAGTACTTC.

The chain links TRBV11-2 to TRBJ2-7, with 8 nucleotides matching TRBD1. V lost 1 base to trimming and J lost 0 bases; unmatched junction nucleotides: 11. CDR3 size: 18 residues. CDR1 and CDR2 (germline): SGHAT, FQNNGV. The CDR3 nucleotides read TGTGCCAGCAGCTTAGGGCCCGCAAGACAGGGGAGCTCCTACGAGCAGTACTTC. Amino acids: CASSLGPARQGSSYEQYF.

V and J are TRBV7-9 and TRBJ2-7; TRBD1 matches at 8 bases. Germline-derived CDR1 and CDR2 are SEHNR and FQNEAQ (reference sequence). CDR3 size: 16 residues. With 5 bases clipped from V and 1 base from J, the junction kept 10 bases outside the gene matches. Written as DNA, the CDR3 is TGTGCCAGCAGCACGATACCAGGGGGCCGGTCCTACGAGCAGTACTTC. Its protein product is CASSTIPGGRSYEQYF.

A single count supports this clone. V usage is TRBV30 and J usage is TRBJ2-6; 12 nucleotides align to TRBD1. V shed 5 bases, J shed 4 bases, and the junction held 6 bases outside the gene matches. The CDR3 length is 16 residues. The germline V gene has CDR1 GTSNPN and CDR2 SVGIG (reference sequence). The CDR3 DNA reads as TGTGCCTGGTCCCGGGACAGGGGGCGAGGGGCCAACGTCCTGACTTTC. Protein product: CAWSRDRGRGANVLTF.

The chain links TRBV14 to TRBJ2-7; perhaps TRBD2 as D (7 bases). The germline CDR1 and CDR2 sequences are SGHDN and FVKESK. V gave up 4 bases and J gave up 2 bases, with 12 bases separating them. The CDR3 loop spans 14 amino acids. The CDR3 sequence: CASSPEGGAYEQYF. The CDR3 coding sequence is TGTGCCAGCAGCCCCGAGGGGGGGGCCTACGAGCAGTACTTC. Filled out from reference TRBV14 and TRBJ2-7, the complete variable domain reads EAGVTQFPSHSVIEKGQTVTLRCDPISGHDNLYWYRRVMGKEIKFLLHFVKESKQDESGMPNNRFLAERTGGTYSTLKVQPAELEDSGVYFCASSPEGGAYEQYFGPGTRLTVT.

This clone is deemed medium-sized. The rearrangement uses TRBV28 and TRBJ1-1; tentative D call: TRBD1 (6 bases). The germline V and J ends were trimmed by 3 bases and 8 bases, with 19 bases remaining between them. CDR1 and CDR2 (germline): MDHEN, SYDVKM. There are 15 residues in the CDR3. The CDR3 loop is CASSFPPRGGLEAFF. The CDR3 DNA follows: TGTGCCAGCAGTTTCCCACCGAGAGGGGGTTTAGAAGCTTTCTTT.

This chain joins TRBV18 and TRBJ2-3; D is unresolved. There are 13 residues in the CDR3. Germline assignment: CDR1 KGHSH and CDR2 LQKENI. Trimming shortened V by 3 bases and J by 2 bases, and 6 bases separated the two germline ends. The CDR3 DNA sequence: TGTGCCAGCTCACCGGCCTTCACAGATACGCAGTATTTT. Amino acids: CASSPAFTDTQYF.

The CDR3 bases are TGTGCCAGCAGCCATGGACAGGGAAATTCACCCCTCCACTTT. The encoded protein is CASSHGQGNSPLHF. The genes are TRBV5-6 and TRBJ1-6; 8 bases map to TRBD1. The CDR3 totals 14 residues. V was clipped by 4 bases and J by 7 bases; unmatched bases: 4. The germline gives CDR1 SGHDT, CDR2 YYEEEE.

This clone was found a few times. The chain has TRBV30 and TRBJ1-1, with no clear D. Germline CDR1 and CDR2: GTSNPN and SVGIG (reference sequence). The germline V and J ends were trimmed by 3 bases and 0 bases, with 5 bases remaining between them. CDR3 size: 12 residues. This chain's CDR3 is CAWSRLNTEAFF. The CDR3 region has the DNA TGTGCCTGGAGCCGGCTGAACACTGAAGCTTTCTTT.

In its sample, this clone was seen a few times. The chain is built from TRBV18 and TRBJ2-7; 8 bases align to TRBD1. Trimming took 0 bases from V and 2 from J; bases not matched to a gene: 6. The germline CDR1 and CDR2 sequences are KGHSH and LQKENI. This CDR3 contains 16 residues. This CDR3 is CASSPPTGALTYEQYF. CDR3 DNA sequence: TGTGCCAGCTCACCACCGACAGGGGCTCTTACCTACGAGCAGTACTTC.

The genes are TRBV6-5 and TRBJ1-4; no clear D gene. Germline V gene sequence: CDR1 MNHEY, CDR2 SVGAGI. Deletions cut 6 bases from V and 0 bases from J, with 11 bases between. The CDR3 is 15 amino acids. The CDR3 loop reads CASSPVAATNEKLFF. CDR3 bases: TGTGCCAGCAGCCCGGTGGCAGCAACTAATGAAAAACTGTTTTTT.

CDR3 sequence: CASSVSGNQPQHF. The CDR3 DNA sequence: TGTGCCAGCAGCGTCTCGGGGAATCAGCCCCAGCATTTT. V and J are TRBV5-6 and TRBJ1-5; the D is unclear. Germline V gene sequence: CDR1 SGHDT, CDR2 YYEEEE. The V gene lost 4 bases and the J gene lost 4 bases, with 9 bases spanning the gap. The CDR3 is 13 residues long.

The chain employs TRBV5-6 and TRBJ2-2; 11 bases agree with TRBD2. Germline loops: CDR1 SGHDT, CDR2 YYEEEE. The CDR3 runs to 16 residues. The trim removed 4 bases at V and 6 bases at J, leaving 8 bases unmatched. Here the CDR3 DNA reads TGTGCCAGCAGCCTTAGACTAGCGGGGAGAGCCGGGGAGCTGTTTTTT. This codes for CASSLRLAGRAGELFF.

This clone turned up a few times. The chain links TRBV6-9 to TRBJ2-7; D gene unclear. V dropped 7 bases and J dropped 9 bases, with 19 bases sitting between them. The CDR3 runs 13 residues. Per germline, CDR1 MNHGY and CDR2 SVAAGI. CDR3 residues: CASNQTPACGQYF. CDR3 DNA: TGTGCCAGCAACCAGACCCCTGCTTGTGGGCAGTACTTC.

The chain has TRBV5-4 and TRBJ2-2, with D unclear. The CDR3 is made up of 12 amino acids. Germline V gene sequence: CDR1 SGHNT, CDR2 YYREEE (reference sequence). V lost 7 bases, J lost 6 bases, and 10 bases lay in between. The CDR3: CASSLAPGELFF. The CDR3 nucleotides are TGTGCCAGCTCTCTTGCGCCCGGGGAGCTGTTTTTT.

The J gene is TRBJ2-3, the V gene TRBV7-8, with TRBD2 matching 12 bases. Germline V gene data show CDR1 as SGHVS and CDR2 as FQNEAQ. The V and J ends lost 5 bases and 0 bases, in that order; junction bases with no gene match: 6. CDR3 length: 17 residues. CDR3 coding DNA: TGTGCCAGCAGCGCCCGACTAGCGGGGGACAGCACAGATACGCAGTATTTT. Amino acids: CASSARLAGDSTDTQYF.

The chain links TRBV9 to TRBJ2-2; 13 bases map to TRBD2. In germline, CDR1 is SGDLS, CDR2 YYNGEE. V dropped 3 bases and J dropped 6; count of bases not matched to a gene: 2. CDR3 size: 15 residues. DNA of the CDR3: TGTGCCAGCAGCGGAGGACTAGCGGGGGCCGGGGAGCTGTTTTTT. This codes for CASSGGLAGAGELFF.

This clone came up a few times. The chain joins TRBV5-6 to TRBJ2-3; 8 bases fit TRBD2. The CDR3 runs to 15 residues. The germline V gene has CDR1 SGHDT and CDR2 YYEEEE. J lost 1 base, V lost 1 base, and 2 bases had no gene match. The CDR3 DNA follows: TGTGCCAGCAGCTTGTGGCGGGGGGGCACAGATACGCAGTATTTT. Translation: CASSLWRGGTDTQYF.

The chain recombines TRBV7-9 with TRBJ1-4; D not resolved. V lost 7 bases to trimming and J lost 8 bases, with 17 bases between them. The CDR3 length is 14 residues. Germline lookup yields CDR1 SEHNR and CDR2 FQNEAQ (reference sequence). CDR3 nucleotides: TGTGCCAGCATCGAGCCGGGTGTCGGAGAAAAACTGTTTTTT. Translation gives CASIEPGVGEKLFF. Together with reference TRBV7-9 and TRBJ1-4, the CDR3 gives the full variable domain: DTGVSQNPRHKITKRGQNVTFRCDPISEHNRLYWYRQTLGQGPEFLTYFQNEAQLEKSRLLSDRFSAERPKGSFSTLEIQRTEQGDSAMYLCASIEPGVGEKLFFGSGTQLSVL.

J is TRBJ2-5 and V is TRBV9; 10 bases are shared with TRBD2. From germline, CDR1 is SGDLS and CDR2 YYNGEE. After removal of 3 bases from V and 1 base from J, the junction contained 6 bases not matched to a gene. The CDR3 is 16 amino acids. This CDR3 is CASSEQGLAPQETQYF. The CDR3 DNA is TGTGCCAGCAGCGAGCAGGGACTAGCGCCCCAAGAGACCCAGTACTTC. The full variable domain, completed using reference TRBV9 and TRBJ2-5, is DSGVTQTPKHLITATGQRVTLRCSPRSGDLSVYWYQQSLDQGLQFLIQYYNGEERAKGNILERFSAQQFPDLHSELNLSSLELGDSALYFCASSEQGLAPQETQYFGPGTRLLVL.

The table lists this clone with a few counts. The chain employs TRBV2 and TRBJ2-3, with TRBD2 identical over 12 bases. V was pared by 3 bases and J by 0 bases, with 4 bases of the junction left unmatched. Germline-derived CDR1 and CDR2 are SNHLY and FYNNEI. This CDR3 is 17 amino acids long. The CDR3 is CASSDTSGGLSTDTQYF. CDR3 DNA sequence: TGTGCCAGCAGTGACACTAGCGGGGGGCTTAGCACAGATACGCAGTATTTT.

This chain connects TRBV15 to TRBJ1-5; 9 nucleotides match TRBD1. The CDR3 is 17 amino acids. Germline-derived CDR1 and CDR2 are LNHNV and YYDKDF (reference sequence). With 0 bases clipped from V and 3 bases from J, the junction kept 6 bases outside the gene matches. The CDR3 coding sequence is TGTGCCACCAGCAGAGATTTGGGACAGGGTGCCAATCAGCCCCAGCATTTT. This sequence encodes CATSRDLGQGANQPQHF.

The chain is built from TRBV2 and TRBJ1-2; D ambiguous. Germline lookup yields CDR1 SNHLY and CDR2 FYNNEI. The CDR3 length is 12 residues. V lost 8 bases and J 4 bases, leaving 11 bases between the germline ends. CDR3 bases: TGTGCCAGCGAGGAGGGTCTCTATGGCTACACCTTC. This gives the protein CASEEGLYGYTF.

This clone was counted only a few times. The chain is built from TRBV27 and TRBJ2-7; TRBD2 matches at 7 bases. Germline V gives CDR1 MNHEY, CDR2 SMNVEV (reference sequence). The CDR3 runs 13 residues. The V and J ends lost 5 bases and 4 bases, in that order; junction bases with no gene match: 5. CDR3 sequence reads: CASSSGEGYEQYF. The CDR3 DNA follows: TGTGCCAGCAGTAGCGGGGAGGGGTACGAGCAGTACTTC.

The chain carries TRBV4-3 and TRBJ2-2, with TRBD1 identical over 7 bases. Germline CDR1 LGHNA, CDR2 YSLEER. CDR3 length equals 14 residues. The junction had 4 bases not matched to a gene; V was cut back by 4 bases and J by 5 bases. CDR3: CASSLTGDTGELFF. The CDR3 DNA reads as TGCGCCAGCAGCCTTACAGGGGATACCGGGGAGCTGTTTTTT.

This clone has a count of ten or more. The gene calls are TRBV7-9 and TRBJ1-2; a weak D match, TRBD1 (5 bases). In germline, CDR1 is SEHNR, CDR2 FQNEAQ (reference sequence). V was pared by 5 bases and J by 1 base, with 8 bases between. The CDR3 has 13 amino acids. The CDR3 here is CASSDGGNYGYTF. DNA of the CDR3: TGTGCCAGCAGCGACGGGGGTAACTATGGCTACACCTTC.

By share, this clone counts as medium-sized (0.01 to 0.1%). The chain recombines TRBV13 with TRBJ1-2; unclear D gene. The germline V and J ends were trimmed by 5 bases and 2 bases, with 9 bases remaining between them. The CDR3 totals 13 residues. The germline CDR1 and CDR2 sequences are PRHDT and FYEKMQ (reference sequence). The CDR3 coding sequence is TGTGCCAGCAGCGCGGGGAAGAACTATGGCTACACCTTC. Protein product: CASSAGKNYGYTF.

This chain uses TRBV9 with TRBJ2-3, with 9 bases fitting TRBD2. Germline lookup yields CDR1 SGDLS and CDR2 YYNGEE. This CDR3 spans 16 amino acids. V lost 4 bases, J lost 0 bases, and 6 bases stayed unmatched. CDR3 sequence (DNA): TGTGCCAGCAGCTCTCATAGCGGGGGTAGCACAGATACGCAGTATTTT. Protein sequence: CASSSHSGGSTDTQYF.

The chain combines TRBV12-5 with TRBJ2-3; tentative D call: TRBD1 (5 bases). The length of the CDR3 is 19 residues. Trimming shortened V by 3 bases and J by 2 bases, and 24 bases separated the two germline ends. Germline CDR1 and CDR2: LGHNT and FRNRAP. The CDR3 loop reads CASGFFVREGDLSTDTQYF. CDR3 sequence (DNA): TGTGCTAGTGGTTTTTTCGTGCGCGAAGGGGATTTATCCACAGATACGCAGTATTTT.